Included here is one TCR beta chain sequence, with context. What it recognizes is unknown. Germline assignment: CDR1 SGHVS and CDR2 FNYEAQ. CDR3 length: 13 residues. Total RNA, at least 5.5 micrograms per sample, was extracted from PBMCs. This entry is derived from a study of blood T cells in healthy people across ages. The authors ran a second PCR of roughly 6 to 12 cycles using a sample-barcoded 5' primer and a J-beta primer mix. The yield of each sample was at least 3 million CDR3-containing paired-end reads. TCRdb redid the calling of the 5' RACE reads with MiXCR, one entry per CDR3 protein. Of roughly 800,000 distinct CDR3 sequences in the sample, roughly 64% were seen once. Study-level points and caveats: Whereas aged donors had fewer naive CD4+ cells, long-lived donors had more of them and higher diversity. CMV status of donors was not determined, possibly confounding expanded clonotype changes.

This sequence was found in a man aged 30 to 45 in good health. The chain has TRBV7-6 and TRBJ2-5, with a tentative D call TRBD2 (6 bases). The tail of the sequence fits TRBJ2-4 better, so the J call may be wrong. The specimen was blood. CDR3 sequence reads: CASSGRLGDIQYF. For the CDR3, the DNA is TGTGCCAGCAGCGGCCGACTAGGGGACATTCAGTACTTC.